This T cell receptor beta chain was identified in a study of Ad26.COV2.S vaccination and SARS-CoV-2 variants (dated by TCRdb to about 2021). In terms of the full investigation: Donors in the vaccine arm were drawn from COV1001, a multicentre, randomized, double-blind, placebo-controlled phase I-IIa trial testing Ad26.COV2.S in healthy adults. Ad26.COV2.S was given intramuscularly at 5x10^10 or 1x10^11 viral particles, as a single shot or as two shots 56 days apart. The specificity and breadth of SARS-CoV-2-reactive T cell receptors after Ad26.COV2.S vaccination were assessed by TCRbeta repertoire sequencing. A total of some 30 samples were included in the TCR-sequenced set, comprising around 19 Ad26.COV2.S vaccine recipients, 5 placebo recipients and 8 SARS-CoV-2 convalescent individuals. Participants in the trial were split at random into five groups of five each, receiving low-dose or high-dose Ad26.COV2.S once or twice, or else placebo on both occasions. Investigators remained blinded to trial group allocation during experiments and outcome assessment. Study-wide findings and limitations: Ad26.COV2.S recipients had higher spike-specific TCR breadth than placebo recipients (P = 0.0014). The study was not powered to compare responses between vaccine doses or regimens. The authors noted that the TCR breadth and depth analyses may have underestimated total T cell responses. Vaccine and placebo recipients had similar non-spike TCR breadth, a finding consistent with the vaccine containing only spike. After vaccination, substantial breadth of spike-specific CD8+ and CD4+ T cell responses was reported.

The sample's treatment or condition label is to be understood as: 19 received Ad26.COV2.S at low or high dose, single or two shots; roughly five received placebo; per-sample allocation not given. Repertoires of vaccine and placebo recipients were sequenced from samples taken on day 63 after the first injection. Between 29 July and 7 August 2020, Cohort 1b enrolled 25 adults aged 18-55 years at one site in Boston, USA. Ad26.COV2.S consisted of a replication-incompetent adenovirus type 26 vector by which a prefusion-stabilized SARS-CoV-2 spike protein from the original Wuhan strain was expressed. TCRbeta CDR3 regions were sequenced with the immunoSEQ Assay. After extraction, genomic DNA underwent amplification by bias-controlled multiplex PCR, followed by high-throughput sequencing. The authors' analysis ran thus. Collapsing and filtering of sequences were performed to quantify the absolute abundance of each unique TCRbeta CDR3 region. T cell fraction was estimated by normalizing TCRbeta template counts to usable DNA, which was measured by amplifying reference genes present in all nucleated cells. Repertoire TCRs were annotated as SARS-CoV-2-specific by exact matching of V gene, CDR3 amino acid sequence and J gene to a known reactive TCR set. The reference SARS-CoV-2 TCR set was derived from MIRA and filtered for enrichment in COVID-19-positive ImmuneCODE repertoires, a step that removed public or cross-reactive TCRs. Using the MIRA antigens, annotated TCRs were further analysed by specific ORF or by position within an ORF. Depth was the summed frequency of annotated unique rearrangements, while breadth was defined as annotated unique rearrangements over total unique productive rearrangements. Two-sided Wilcoxon rank-sum tests were applied when comparing TCR breadth between groups. Entries here come from immuneACCESS through TCRdb and include only in-frame sequences with V and J called. Some clones fail to appear in such tables; in the studies checked, an unresolved V gene covers under half of the shortfall, and the cause of the remainder is unknown. V and J calls and clone size are copied from that table; D and trimming were computed from the DNA. This sample has about 350,000 clones in its table, and about 89% of those were observed once. The ten biggest clones cover around 5.3% of the sample.

In the case of this clone: It has no known antigen specificity. No quality values exist for individual bases; no much larger clone is one base distant.

CDR1 and CDR2, per the germline V gene, are SNHLY and FYNNEI. The CDR3 goes from the cysteine to the phenylalanine over 13 residues. CDR3 DNA only is kept here, 39 bases in frame from base 1. V has 6 bases trimmed and J has 3 bases trimmed; junction bases matching no gene number 2. The sequences come from peripheral blood, collected in a trial of Ad26.COV2.S vaccine versus placebo. The receptor's source is a person between 18 and 65 years old who received the Ad26.COV2.S COVID-19 vaccine or a placebo. The V gene is TRBV2 and the J gene is TRBJ2-7, with 10 junctional bases fitting TRBD1. The nucleotide sequence reads as follows: TGTGCCAGCAGGGGGACAGGGGTCTACGAGCAGTACTTC. Translated, this is CASRGTGVYEQYF.